One and the same sample provided the 21 T cell receptor beta chains below, sequenced in a study of vaccination and CD4 T cells after COVID-19. As for treatment: roughly 10-day PBMC culture with coronavirus spike peptide pools or control peptides (ViraFEST assay). Once obtained from cultured CD4+ T cells, the DNA was sequenced using the Oncomine TCR Beta short-read assay. Using its own MiXCR run on the PCR reads, TCRdb lists one record per CDR3 protein. The sample lists 15,000 to 17,000 distinct CDR3 sequences; around 78% were seen once. Their antigens remain unidentified. Sequences were obtained from CD4+ T cells from blood, cultured in vitro. These receptors were collected from a human donor who had recovered from COVID-19.

The gene calls are TRBV7-2 and TRBJ2-3; D uncertain. Germline loops: CDR1 SGHTA, CDR2 FQGNSA. Trimming pared 5 bases from V and 2 bases from J, leaving 14 bases between. There are 15 residues in the CDR3. In DNA form, the CDR3 reads TGTGCCAGCAGCCCTCGGGCTAGAGACACAGATACGCAGTATTTT. Translated, it gives CASSPRARDTDTQYF. Looking up the rest from reference TRBV7-2 and TRBJ2-3 gives the full variable domain: GAGVSQSPSNKVTEKGKDVELRCDPISGHTALYWYRQSLGQGLEFLIYFQGNSAPDKSGLPSDRFSAERTGGSVSTLTIQRTQQEDSAVYLCASSPRARDTDTQYFGPGTRLTVL.

V usage is TRBV10-3 and J usage is TRBJ2-3; TRBD2 agrees at 7 bases. Germline V gene sequence: CDR1 ENHRY, CDR2 SYGVKD. This CDR3 region has 14 residues. Germline trimming cut 5 bases from V and 4 bases from J; bases unmatched to any gene: 6. In DNA form, the CDR3 reads TGTGCCATCAGTAGTACTAGCGTACCAGATACGCAGTATTTT. This codes for CAISSTSVPDTQYF.

V usage is TRBV9 and J usage is TRBJ1-2, with D maybe TRBD1 (6 bases). V lost 0 bases and J lost 4, with 10 bases in between. Germline CDR1 and CDR2: SGDLS and YYNGEE. The CDR3 covers 14 residues. This CDR3 is CASSVATGSYGYTF. As DNA, the CDR3 is TGTGCCAGCAGCGTAGCCACAGGGAGCTATGGCTACACCTTC.

The chain carries TRBV6-2 or TRBV6-3 and TRBJ2-7; 7 bases map to TRBD1. V gave up 2 bases and J gave up 4 bases; unmatched junction bases: 5. This CDR3 contains 14 residues. The V gene's germline CDR1 is MNHEY and CDR2 SVGEGT. The CDR3 sequence is CASSYPDRVYEQYF. The CDR3 coding sequence is TGTGCCAGCAGTTACCCCGACAGGGTGTACGAGCAGTACTTC.

The chain links TRBV18 to TRBJ1-5; D remains ambiguous. V lost 8 bases, J lost 2 bases, and 13 bases lay in between. CDR1 and CDR2 (germline): KGHSH, LQKENI. CDR3 length: 14 amino acids. CDR3 DNA sequence: TGTGCCAGCCCATCCACCGGGGGCAATCAGCCCCAGCATTTT. It is translated as CASPSTGGNQPQHF.

The chain is built from TRBV6-2 or TRBV6-3 and TRBJ2-5; 10 bases map to TRBD2. The CDR3 sequence is 16 residues long. From germline, CDR1 is MNHEY and CDR2 SVGEGT. V was pared by 2 bases and J by 3 bases, with 6 bases of the junction left unmatched. The CDR3 reads CASSYGGLARKETQYF. The CDR3 DNA follows: TGTGCCAGCAGTTACGGGGGACTAGCGAGGAAAGAGACCCAGTACTTC.

In its sample, this clonotype was seen a few times. This chain connects TRBV7-2 to TRBJ1-1, with D unclear. Germline CDR1 reads SGHTA; CDR2 reads FQGNSA. V shed 5 bases and J shed 7 bases, with 14 bases lying between them. CDR3 length: 13 residues. The CDR3 bases are TGTGCCAGCAGCCCCCGGACGGAGGTTGAAGCTTTCTTT. Its translation is CASSPRTEVEAFF.

This chain links TRBV11-2 with TRBJ1-1; D is undetermined. Germline V gives CDR1 SGHAT, CDR2 FQNNGV. This CDR3 region has 16 residues. The V and J ends lost 0 bases and 0 bases respectively, with 11 bases between them. CDR3 in amino acids: CASSLDLGSLNTEAFF. In DNA form, the CDR3 reads TGTGCCAGCAGCTTAGATCTAGGGAGCCTGAACACTGAAGCTTTCTTT.

This clonotype was observed a single time. The V and J genes are TRBV6-1 and TRBJ1-5, with TRBD1 matching over 7 bases. There are 13 residues in the CDR3. The germline gives CDR1 MNHNS, CDR2 SASEGT. V was clipped by 8 bases and J by 5 bases; unmatched bases: 6. The CDR3 sequence: CASGTTGHQPQHF. CDR3 in DNA: TGTGCCAGCGGCACGACAGGGCATCAGCCCCAGCATTTT.

The gene calls are TRBV19 and TRBJ2-1, with 8 bases fitting TRBD1. The length of the CDR3 is 15 residues. CDR1 and CDR2 (germline): LNHDA, SQIVND (reference sequence). V was clipped by 1 base and J by 9 bases; unmatched bases: 8. The CDR3 DNA follows: TGTGCCAGTAGTATAGTCGGGACAGGAGGCGGTGAGCAGTTCTTC. Protein: CASSIVGTGGGEQFF.

V usage is TRBV5-4 and J usage is TRBJ1-1; 7 bases are shared with TRBD1. J was trimmed by 3 bases and V by 2 bases; bases with no gene match: 7. Germline loops: CDR1 SGHNT, CDR2 YYREEE (reference sequence). This CDR3 contains 15 residues. DNA of the CDR3: TGTGCCAGCAGCTTTAGTGCCAGGGGGGACACTGAAGCTTTCTTT. Protein product: CASSFSARGDTEAFF.

The genes are TRBV18 and TRBJ2-7; 8 positions agree with TRBD2. V was clipped by 2 bases and J by 7 bases; unmatched bases: 10. The germline gives CDR1 KGHSH, CDR2 LQKENI. The CDR3 is 15 amino acids. CDR3 protein: CASSPGLAVNREQYF. In DNA, the CDR3 is TGTGCCAGCTCACCAGGACTAGCAGTGAATCGGGAGCAGTACTTC.

This clonotype was picked up one time. This chain joins TRBV20-1 and TRBJ1-5, with D possibly TRBD1 on 5 matching bases. V lost 6 bases and J lost 0, with 12 bases in between. This CDR3 region has 14 residues. CDR1 is DFQATT, CDR2 SNEGSKA, per germline (reference sequence). The CDR3 loop reads CSARTPASNQPQHF. CDR3 coding DNA: TGCAGTGCAAGGACACCAGCTAGCAATCAGCCCCAGCATTTT.

The chain uses TRBV7-9 and TRBJ2-3; no clear D. This CDR3 spans 16 amino acids. Trimming removed 8 bases at V and 0 bases at J, with 18 bases between. The germline gives CDR1 SEHNR, CDR2 FQNEAQ (reference sequence). The CDR3 loop reads CASGKVLAKSTDTQYF. As DNA, the CDR3 is TGTGCCAGCGGGAAGGTGTTGGCGAAAAGCACAGATACGCAGTATTTT.

DNA for the CDR3: TGCAGTGCTAGCCTTGGGGGGGCCCTATGGGATCAGCCCCAGCATTTT. Protein: CSASLGGALWDQPQHF. This chain connects TRBV20-1 to TRBJ1-5, with a possible D match to TRBD1 (6 bases). This CDR3 has 16 residues. Trimming took off 3 bases at V and 5 bases at J, with 20 bases between the two ends. Germline CDR1 and CDR2: DFQATT and SNEGSKA (reference sequence).

The chain is built from TRBV7-2 and TRBJ1-1, with 7 bases fitting TRBD1. V shed 2 bases and J 1 base; nucleotides not matched to a gene: 4. The CDR3 loop spans 15 amino acids. The germline V gene encodes CDR1 SGHTA and CDR2 FQGNSA. The DNA for the CDR3 is TGTGCCAGCAGCTTATTTGGGACAGCGAACACTGAAGCTTTCTTT. Encoded protein: CASSLFGTANTEAFF.

The chain combines TRBV11-2 with TRBJ2-5, with TRBD1 matching over 7 bases. V dropped 4 bases and J dropped 5; count of bases not matched to a gene: 10. The CDR3 runs 15 residues. Germline loops: CDR1 SGHAT, CDR2 FQNNGV. CDR3 nucleotide sequence: TGTGCCAGCAGCTCCGTACAGGGGATGGTGGAGACCCAGTACTTC. Its translation: CASSSVQGMVETQYF.

The V and J genes are TRBV12-3 or TRBV12-4 and TRBJ1-5, with D uncertain. This CDR3 is built from 18 residues. V was shortened by 1 base and J by 0 bases, with 16 bases between the two germline ends. As DNA, the CDR3 is TGTGCCAGCAGTTTAGGGTCCTGGTTTGGGGATAGCAATCAGCCCCAGCATTTT. Its protein product is CASSLGSWFGDSNQPQHF.

The genes are TRBV6-5 and TRBJ2-7, with a possible D match to TRBD2 (6 bases). There are 15 residues in the CDR3. The V gene's germline CDR1 is MNHEY and CDR2 SVGAGI. Trimming cost V 2 bases and J 5 bases, with 16 bases left between them. The CDR3 loop reads CASSYGAGPGNEQYF. CDR3 DNA sequence: TGTGCCAGCAGTTACGGAGCGGGCCCCGGCAACGAGCAGTACTTC.

The chain combines TRBV24-1 with TRBJ1-2; D remains unclear. This CDR3 has 14 residues. The V and J ends lost 1 base and 2 bases respectively, with 7 bases between them. From germline, CDR1 is KGHDR and CDR2 SFDVKD. The CDR3: CATSDLTRNYGYTF. CDR3 sequence (DNA): TGTGCCACCAGTGATTTAACGAGGAACTATGGCTACACCTTC.

The gene calls are TRBV20-1 and TRBJ1-3, with 8 bases that match TRBD1. This CDR3 contains 13 residues. V shed 7 bases and J 3 bases; nucleotides not matched to a gene: 5. CDR1 DFQATT and CDR2 SNEGSKA come from the germline V gene (reference sequence). CDR3 coding DNA: TGCAGTGTCCGGGACAGGAATGGAAACACCATATATTTT. Amino acids: CSVRDRNGNTIYF.